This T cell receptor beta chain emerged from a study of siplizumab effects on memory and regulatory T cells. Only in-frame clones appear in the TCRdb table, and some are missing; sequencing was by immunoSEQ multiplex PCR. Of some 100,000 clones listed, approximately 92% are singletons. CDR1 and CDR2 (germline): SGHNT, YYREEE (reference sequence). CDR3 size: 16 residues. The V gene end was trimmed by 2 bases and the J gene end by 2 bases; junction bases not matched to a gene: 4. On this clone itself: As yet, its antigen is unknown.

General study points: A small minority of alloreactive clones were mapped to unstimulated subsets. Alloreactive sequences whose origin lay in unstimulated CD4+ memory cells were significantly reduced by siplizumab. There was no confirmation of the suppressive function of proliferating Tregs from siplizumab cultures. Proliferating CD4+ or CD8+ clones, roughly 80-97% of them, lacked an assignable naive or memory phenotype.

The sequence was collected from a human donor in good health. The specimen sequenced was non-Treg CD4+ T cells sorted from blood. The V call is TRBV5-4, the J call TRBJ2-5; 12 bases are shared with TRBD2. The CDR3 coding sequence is TGTGCCAGCAGCTTCGGACTAGCGGGGAGACAAGAGACCCAGTACTTC. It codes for CASSFGLAGRQETQYF.